This T cell receptor beta chain was sequenced during a study of blood T cell repertoires in COVID-19. Study summary: COVID-19 samples, acute and convalescent, were from the United States, Italy and Spain. PBMCs, B-cell-depleted T cells, or T cells provided the cDNA or gDNA that made up the material.

This clone was counted a few times. There are 16 residues in the CDR3. V dropped 3 bases and J dropped 3; count of bases not matched to a gene: 3. In germline, CDR1 is SNHLY, CDR2 FYNNEI. In the original analysis: Reference gene primer amplification gave estimated nucleated cell counts. The assay was immunoSEQ multiplex PCR, and TCRdb's table has in-frame clones only and misses some. For V, J and clone size, that table is used; D and trimming come from the DNA. The repertoire includes roughly 100,000 clones, around 90% of them detected once, and about 1.8% sits in the top ten. This chain uses TRBV2 with TRBJ2-7, with 15 bases fitting TRBD2. The sequencing sample was made of peripheral blood. This receptor was taken from a human donor with active COVID-19. The donor label of this sample is uncertain. CDR3 region: CASSDSGLAGGYEQYF. The CDR3 coding sequence is TGTGCCAGCAGTGATTCGGGACTAGCGGGGGGCTACGAGCAGTACTTC.